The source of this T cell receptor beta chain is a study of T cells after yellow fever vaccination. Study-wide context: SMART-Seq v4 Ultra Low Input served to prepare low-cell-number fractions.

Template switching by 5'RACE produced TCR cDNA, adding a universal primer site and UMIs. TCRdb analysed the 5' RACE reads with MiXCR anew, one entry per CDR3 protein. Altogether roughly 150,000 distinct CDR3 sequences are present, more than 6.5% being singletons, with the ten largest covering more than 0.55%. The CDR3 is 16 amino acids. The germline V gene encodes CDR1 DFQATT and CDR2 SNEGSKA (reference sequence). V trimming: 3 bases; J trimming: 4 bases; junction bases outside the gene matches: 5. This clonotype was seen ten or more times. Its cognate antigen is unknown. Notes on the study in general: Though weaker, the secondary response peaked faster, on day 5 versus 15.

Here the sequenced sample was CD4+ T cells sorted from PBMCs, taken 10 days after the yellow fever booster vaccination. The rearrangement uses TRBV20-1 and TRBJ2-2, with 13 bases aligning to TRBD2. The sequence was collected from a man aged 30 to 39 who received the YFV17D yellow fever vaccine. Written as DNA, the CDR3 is TGCAGTGCTAGGACCGGGACTAGCGGGGCCACCGGGGAGCTGTTTTTT. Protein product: CSARTGTSGATGELFF.